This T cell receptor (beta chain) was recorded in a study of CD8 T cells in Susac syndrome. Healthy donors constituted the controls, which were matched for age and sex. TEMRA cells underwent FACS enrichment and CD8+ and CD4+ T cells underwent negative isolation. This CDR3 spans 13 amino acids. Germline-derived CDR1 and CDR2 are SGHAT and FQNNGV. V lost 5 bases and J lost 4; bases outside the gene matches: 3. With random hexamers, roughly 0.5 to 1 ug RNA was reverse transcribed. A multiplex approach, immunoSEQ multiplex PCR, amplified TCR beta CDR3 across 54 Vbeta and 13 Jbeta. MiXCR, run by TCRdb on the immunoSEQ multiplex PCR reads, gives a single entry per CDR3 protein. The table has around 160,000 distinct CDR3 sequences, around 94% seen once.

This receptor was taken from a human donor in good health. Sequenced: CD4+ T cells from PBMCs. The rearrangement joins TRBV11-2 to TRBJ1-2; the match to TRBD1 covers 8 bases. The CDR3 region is CASSPTGGYGYTF. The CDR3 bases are TGTGCCAGCAGCCCTACAGGGGGCTATGGCTACACCTTC.